A single TCR beta chain is shown here with its context. The specificity of this receptor is unknown. The input lacks base qualities; no much larger clone sits a single base away. TCRbeta CDR3 regions were amplified from genomic DNA by means of the immunoSEQ Assay, a bias-controlled multiplex PCR. In the source study's methods: Nucleated cell counts per sample were estimated from amplification of reference gene primers within the assay. To quantify the absolute abundance of each unique TCRbeta CDR3 rearrangement, sequence reads were collapsed and filtered. For each sample, productive Simpson clonality was calculated by taking the square root of Simpson's diversity index across productive rearrangements. In TCRdb, the immuneACCESS table is reduced to in-frame sequences with V and J assigned. These tables do not hold every clone; where another copy was compared, an unresolved V gene accounts for under half, and the others remain unexplained. The V and J calls and clone size were taken over from that table, and D and trimming were inferred from the DNA. Within this sample are about 160,000 clones, with about 88% of them counted one time only. The ten top clones hold 7.5% to 8.5% of the sample.

In Seattle, one collaborating source enrolled patients while the infection was active and tracked those patients longitudinally over the course of disease. Collaborating institutions collected whole blood in K2EDTA tubes following their own protocols. For TCRbeta analysis, collaborators shipped samples in one of three forms: frozen whole blood, isolated PBMCs, or DNA extracted from either of those sample types. This specimen comes from a study of blood T cell repertoires in COVID-19 (TCRdb year 2020). Background for the entire study: Samples covering the acute and convalescent phases of COVID-19 were provided by collaborators in the United States, Italy and Spain. The material from the prospective study consisted of cDNA or gDNA derived from T cells, B-cell-depleted T cells, or PBMCs. Subjects who had been exposed to COVID-19, were actively infected with it, or had recovered from it provided the deeply sampled blood TCRbeta repertoires that made up the dataset. The repertoires were released in a freely available public database meant as a resource for research on the immune response to SARS-CoV-2. The samples were drawn from the first 160 participants of the ongoing ImmuneRACE study and from 950 to 1,500 subjects provided by 6 global collaborators. A de-identified subject ID, COVID-19 status, age in years and sex were almost always included in the sample metadata. Where available, HLA class I and class II types were obtained from metadata supplied by the sample provider rather than from assay-based typing. Paper-wide results and their limitations: Clinical and demographic metadata were provided uncurated, with the amount varying by source and participant.

V is pruned by 2 bases and J by 10 bases, leaving 7 bases of the junction without a gene match. CDR1 and CDR2 are read off the germline V gene as SGHTA and FQGNSA. From cysteine to phenylalanine, the CDR3 is 15 amino acids long. The read is trimmed to its CDR3 DNA, 45 bases read in frame from base 1. The source is a woman aged 55-70 years with COVID-19, enrolled during active disease. The sample was peripheral blood. This receptor chain uses TRBV7-2 and TRBJ1-6; 8 central bases correspond to TRBD1. The CDR3 sequence is CASSLKAGGRSPLHF. The sequenced DNA: TGTGCCAGCAGCTTAAAGGCAGGGGGCCGGTCACCCCTCCACTTT. Where the CDR3 stops, the reference TRBV7-2 and TRBJ1-6 genes take over; the full variable domain is GAGVSQSPSNKVTEKGKDVELRCDPISGHTALYWYRQSLGQGLEFLIYFQGNSAPDKSGLPSDRFSAERTGGSVSTLTIQRTQQEDSAVYLCASSLKAGGRSPLHFGNGTRLTVT.